The entry below describes one T cell receptor (beta chain). Its target is unknown. Here immunoSEQ multiplex PCR was the method, and the copy in TCRdb shows in-frame clones only, minus some. The sample records some 58,000 clones, about 87% being singletons. The sample originates from a study of T cell responses to AZD1222 COVID-19 vaccine. At the level of the study: Doses given second, at about 4 or about 12 weeks, were pooled.

The germline gives CDR1 SNHLY, CDR2 FYNNEI. Trimming shortened V by 5 bases and J by 6 bases, and 19 bases separated the two germline ends. The CDR3 spans 16 residues. Regarding the study as a whole: White British people made up most donors, females outnumbered males, and clonal diversity was possibly underestimated. Among spike-specific TCRs, nearly half reportedly target unmutated variant regions.

The sequence was obtained from an adult in good health. This chain links TRBV2 with TRBJ1-4; a possible D gene is TRBD1 (5 bases). The sequenced sample was peripheral blood, obtained on day 0 of AZD1222 vaccination. This CDR3 reads CASSHFGAQEHEKLFF. The CDR3, as DNA: TGTGCCAGCAGTCATTTCGGGGCACAGGAGCATGAAAAACTGTTTTTT.